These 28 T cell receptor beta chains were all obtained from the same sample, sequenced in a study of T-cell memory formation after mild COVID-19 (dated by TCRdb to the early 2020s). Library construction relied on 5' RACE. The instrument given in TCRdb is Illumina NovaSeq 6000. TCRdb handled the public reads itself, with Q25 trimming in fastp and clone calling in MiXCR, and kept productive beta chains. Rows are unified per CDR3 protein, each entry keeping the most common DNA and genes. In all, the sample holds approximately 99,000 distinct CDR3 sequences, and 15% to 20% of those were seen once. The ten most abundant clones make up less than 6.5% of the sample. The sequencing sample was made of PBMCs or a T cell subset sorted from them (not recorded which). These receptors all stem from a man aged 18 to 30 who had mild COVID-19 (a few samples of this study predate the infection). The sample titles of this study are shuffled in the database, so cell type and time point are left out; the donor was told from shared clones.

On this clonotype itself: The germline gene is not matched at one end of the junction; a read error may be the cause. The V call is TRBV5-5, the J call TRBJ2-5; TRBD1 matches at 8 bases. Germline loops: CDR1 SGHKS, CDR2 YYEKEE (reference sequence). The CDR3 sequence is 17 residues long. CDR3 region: CASRLDGQGSTVETQYF. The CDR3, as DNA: TGTGCCAGCAGGTTGGACGGACAGGGATCGACGGTAGAGACCCAGTACTTC.

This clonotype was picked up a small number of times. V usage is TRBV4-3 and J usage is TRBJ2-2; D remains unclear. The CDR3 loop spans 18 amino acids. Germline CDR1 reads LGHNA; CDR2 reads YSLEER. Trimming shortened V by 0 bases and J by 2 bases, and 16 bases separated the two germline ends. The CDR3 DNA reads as TGCGCCAGCAGCCAAGAAAGCCAAACCCGAATCAACACCGGGGAGCTGTTTTTT. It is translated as CASSQESQTRINTGELFF.

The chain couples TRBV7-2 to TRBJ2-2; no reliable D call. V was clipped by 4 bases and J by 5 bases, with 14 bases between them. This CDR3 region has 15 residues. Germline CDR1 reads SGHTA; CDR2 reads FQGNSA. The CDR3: CASSYRRSSTGELFF. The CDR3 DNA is TGTGCCAGCAGCTACCGACGAAGCAGTACCGGGGAGCTGTTTTTT.

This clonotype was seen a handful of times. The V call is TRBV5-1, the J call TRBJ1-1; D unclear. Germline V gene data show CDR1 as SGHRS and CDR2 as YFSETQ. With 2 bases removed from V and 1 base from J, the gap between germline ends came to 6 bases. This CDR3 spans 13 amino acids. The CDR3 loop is CASSFSGNTEAFF. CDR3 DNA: TGCGCCAGCAGCTTCTCTGGGAACACTGAAGCTTTCTTT.

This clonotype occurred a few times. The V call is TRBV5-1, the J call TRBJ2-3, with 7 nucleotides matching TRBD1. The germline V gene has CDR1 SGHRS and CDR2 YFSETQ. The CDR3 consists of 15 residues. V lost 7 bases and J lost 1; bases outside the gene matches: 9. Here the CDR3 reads CASSIRDSRTDTQYF. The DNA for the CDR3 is TGCGCCAGCTCTATCCGGGACAGTCGCACAGATACGCAGTATTTT.

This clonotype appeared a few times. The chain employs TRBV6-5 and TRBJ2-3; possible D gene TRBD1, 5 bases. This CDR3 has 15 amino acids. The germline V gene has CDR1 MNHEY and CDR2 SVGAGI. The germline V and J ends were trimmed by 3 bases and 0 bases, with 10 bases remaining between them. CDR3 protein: CASSYSQASTDTQYF. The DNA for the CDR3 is TGTGCCAGCAGTTATTCACAGGCTAGCACAGATACGCAGTATTTT.

In DNA, the CDR3 is TGCAGTGCTAGATCGGCCCGGGGCTATGGCTACACCTTC. It encodes CSARSARGYGYTF. The V and J genes are TRBV20-1 and TRBJ1-2; no clear D gene. The V gene's germline CDR1 is DFQATT and CDR2 SNEGSKA (reference sequence). Trimming took 2 bases from V and 4 from J, leaving 11 bases between them. This CDR3 has 13 residues.

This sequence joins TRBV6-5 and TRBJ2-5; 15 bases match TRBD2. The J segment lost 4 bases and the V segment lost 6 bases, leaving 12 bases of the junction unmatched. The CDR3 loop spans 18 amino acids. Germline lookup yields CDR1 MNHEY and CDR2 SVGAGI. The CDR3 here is CASSRSGLAGGQRETQYF. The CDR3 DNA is TGTGCCAGCAGCCGCTCTGGACTAGCGGGGGGGCAGCGAGAGACCCAGTACTTC.

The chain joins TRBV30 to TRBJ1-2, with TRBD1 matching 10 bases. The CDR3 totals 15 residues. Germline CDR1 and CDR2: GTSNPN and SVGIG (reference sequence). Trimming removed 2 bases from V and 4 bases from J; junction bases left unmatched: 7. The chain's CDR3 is CAWSFGTGAIYGYTF. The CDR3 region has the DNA TGTGCCTGGAGTTTCGGGACAGGGGCCATCTATGGCTACACCTTC. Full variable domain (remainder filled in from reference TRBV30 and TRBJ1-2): SQTIHQWPATLVQPVGSPLSLECTVEGTSNPNLYWYRQAAGRGLQLLFYSVGIGQISSEVPQNLSASRPQDRQFILSSKKLLLSDSGFYLCAWSFGTGAIYGYTFGSGTRLTVV.

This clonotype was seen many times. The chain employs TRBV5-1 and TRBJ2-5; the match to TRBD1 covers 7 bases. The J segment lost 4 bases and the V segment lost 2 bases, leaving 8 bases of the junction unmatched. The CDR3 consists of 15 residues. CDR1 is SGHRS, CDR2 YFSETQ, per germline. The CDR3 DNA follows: TGCGCCAGCAGCTTTTCAACAGGGGCTAGAGAGACCCAGTACTTC. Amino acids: CASSFSTGARETQYF.

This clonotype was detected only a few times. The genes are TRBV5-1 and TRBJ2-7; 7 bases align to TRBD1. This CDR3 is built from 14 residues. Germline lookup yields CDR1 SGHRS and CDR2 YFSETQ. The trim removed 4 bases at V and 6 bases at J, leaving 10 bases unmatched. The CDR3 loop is CASSRGQPGGEQYF. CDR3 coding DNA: TGCGCCAGCAGCAGGGGACAGCCAGGAGGCGAGCAGTACTTC.

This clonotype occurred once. CDR3 loop: CASSQTGPSTDTQYF. As DNA, the CDR3 is TGCGCCAGCAGCCAGACAGGGCCGAGCACAGATACGCAGTATTTT. This rearrangement joins TRBV5-1 to TRBJ2-3, with 7 bases matching TRBD1. This CDR3 region has 15 residues. The trim removed 4 bases at V and 0 bases at J, leaving 5 bases unmatched. The V gene's germline CDR1 is SGHRS and CDR2 YFSETQ.

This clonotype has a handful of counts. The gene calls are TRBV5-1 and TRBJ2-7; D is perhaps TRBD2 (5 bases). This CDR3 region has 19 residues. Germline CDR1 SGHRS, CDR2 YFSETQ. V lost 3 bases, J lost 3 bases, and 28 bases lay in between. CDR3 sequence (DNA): TGCGCCAGCAGCTCTGCGACGCGGGTTTCTAAGCTTGGTTTCTACGAGCAGTACGTC. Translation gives CASSSATRVSKLGFYEQYV.

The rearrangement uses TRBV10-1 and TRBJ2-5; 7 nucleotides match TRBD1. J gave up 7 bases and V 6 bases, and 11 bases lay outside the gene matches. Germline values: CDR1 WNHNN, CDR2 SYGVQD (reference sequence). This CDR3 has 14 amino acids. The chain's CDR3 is CASSPGQSRGTQYF. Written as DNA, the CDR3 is TGCGCCAGCAGCCCGGGACAGTCAAGAGGGACCCAGTACTTC.

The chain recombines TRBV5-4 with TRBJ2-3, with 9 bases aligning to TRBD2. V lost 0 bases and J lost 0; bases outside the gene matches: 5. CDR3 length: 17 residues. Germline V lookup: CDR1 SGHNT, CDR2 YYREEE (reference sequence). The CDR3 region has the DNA TGTGCCAGCAGCTTGGTGGGCCTAGCGGGAAGCACAGATACGCAGTATTTT. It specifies CASSLVGLAGSTDTQYF.

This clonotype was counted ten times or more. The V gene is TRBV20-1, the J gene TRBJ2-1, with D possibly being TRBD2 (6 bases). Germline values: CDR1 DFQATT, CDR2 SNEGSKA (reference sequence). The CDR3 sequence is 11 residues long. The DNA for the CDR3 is TGCGGAACTAGCAGTTACAATGAGCAGTTCTTC. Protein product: CGTSSYNEQFF.

CDR3 DNA sequence: TGTGCCAGCAGTTTACCGGCCGGGACAGGGGCTGAAGCTTTCTTT. This encodes CASSLPAGTGAEAFF. The chain has TRBV12-3 or TRBV12-4 and TRBJ1-1; 10 bases align to TRBD1. Trimming removed 2 bases from V and 6 bases from J; junction bases left unmatched: 6. The CDR3 loop spans 15 amino acids.

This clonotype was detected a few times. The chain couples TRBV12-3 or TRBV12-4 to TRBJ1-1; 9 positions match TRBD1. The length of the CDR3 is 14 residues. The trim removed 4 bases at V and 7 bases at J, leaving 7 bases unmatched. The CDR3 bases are TGTGCCAGCAGTTACCCGACAGGGGGTGGTGAAGCTTTCTTT. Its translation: CASSYPTGGGEAFF.

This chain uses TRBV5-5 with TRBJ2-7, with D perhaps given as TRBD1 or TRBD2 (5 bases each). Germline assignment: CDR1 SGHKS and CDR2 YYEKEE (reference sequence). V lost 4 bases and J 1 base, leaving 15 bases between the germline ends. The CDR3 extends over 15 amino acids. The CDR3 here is CASSRTGTESYEQYV. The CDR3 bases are TGTGCCAGCAGCAGAACCGGGACGGAATCCTACGAGCAGTACGTC.

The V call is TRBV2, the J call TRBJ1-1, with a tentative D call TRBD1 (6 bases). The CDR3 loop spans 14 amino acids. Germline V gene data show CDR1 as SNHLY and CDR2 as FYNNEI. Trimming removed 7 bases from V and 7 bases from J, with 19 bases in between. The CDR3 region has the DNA TGTGCCAGCAACCTACAGGGAGGTTCGGATGAAGCTTTCTTT. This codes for CASNLQGGSDEAFF.

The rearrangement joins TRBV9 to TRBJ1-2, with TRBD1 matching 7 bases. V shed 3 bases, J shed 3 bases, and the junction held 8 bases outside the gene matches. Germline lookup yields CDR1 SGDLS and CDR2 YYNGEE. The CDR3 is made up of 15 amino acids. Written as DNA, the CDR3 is TGTGCCAGCAGCGGGGGACAGAACTCGTACTATGGCTACACCTTC. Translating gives CASSGGQNSYYGYTF.

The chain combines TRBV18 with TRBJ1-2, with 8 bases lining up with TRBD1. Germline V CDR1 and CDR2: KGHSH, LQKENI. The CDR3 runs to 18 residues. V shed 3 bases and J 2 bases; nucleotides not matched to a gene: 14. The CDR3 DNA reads TGTGCCAGCTCACCTGCGGGGTGGCAGGGGGCGATGAACTATGGCTACACCTTC. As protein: CASSPAGWQGAMNYGYTF.

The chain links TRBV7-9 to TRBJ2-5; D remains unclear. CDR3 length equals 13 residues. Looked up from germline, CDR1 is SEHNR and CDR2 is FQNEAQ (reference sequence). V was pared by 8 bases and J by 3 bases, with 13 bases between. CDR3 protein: CASHPASEETQYF. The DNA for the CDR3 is TGTGCCAGCCACCCCGCGTCAGAAGAGACCCAGTACTTC.

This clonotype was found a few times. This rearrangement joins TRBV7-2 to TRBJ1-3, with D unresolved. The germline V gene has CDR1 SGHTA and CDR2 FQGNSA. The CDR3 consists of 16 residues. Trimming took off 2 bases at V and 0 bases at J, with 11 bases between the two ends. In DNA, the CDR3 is TGTGCCAGCAGCTTATTAGTCCGTCTCTCTGGAAACACCATATATTTT. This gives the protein CASSLLVRLSGNTIYF. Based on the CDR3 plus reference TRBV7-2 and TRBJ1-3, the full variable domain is GAGVSQSPSNKVTEKGKDVELRCDPISGHTALYWYRQSLGQGLEFLIYFQGNSAPDKSGLPSDRFSAERTGGSVSTLTIQRTQQEDSAVYLCASSLLVRLSGNTIYFGEGSWLTVV.

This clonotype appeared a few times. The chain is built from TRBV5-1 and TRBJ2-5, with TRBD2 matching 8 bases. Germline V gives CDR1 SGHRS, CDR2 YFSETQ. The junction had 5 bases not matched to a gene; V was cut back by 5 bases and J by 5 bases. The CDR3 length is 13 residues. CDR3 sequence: CASSPTSEETQYF. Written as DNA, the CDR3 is TGCGCCAGCAGTCCGACTAGCGAGGAGACCCAGTACTTC.

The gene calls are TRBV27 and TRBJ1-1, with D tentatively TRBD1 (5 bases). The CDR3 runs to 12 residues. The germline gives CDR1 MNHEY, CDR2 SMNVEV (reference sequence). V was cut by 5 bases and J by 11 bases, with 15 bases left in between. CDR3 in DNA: TGTGCCAGCAGTAAGGGACCCTGGGAGGCTTTCTTT. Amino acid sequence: CASSKGPWEAFF.

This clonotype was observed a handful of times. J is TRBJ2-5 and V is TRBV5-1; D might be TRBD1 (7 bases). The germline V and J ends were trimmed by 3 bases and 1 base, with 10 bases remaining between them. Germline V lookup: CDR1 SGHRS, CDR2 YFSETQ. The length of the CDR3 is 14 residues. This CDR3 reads CASSYQGGQETQYF. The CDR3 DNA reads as TGCGCCAGCAGCTATCAGGGGGGCCAAGAGACCCAGTACTTC.

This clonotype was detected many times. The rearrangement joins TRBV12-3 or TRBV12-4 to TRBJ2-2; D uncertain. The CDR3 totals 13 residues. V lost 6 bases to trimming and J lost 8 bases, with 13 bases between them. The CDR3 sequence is CASSPTLFGELFF. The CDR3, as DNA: TGTGCCAGCAGCCCTACCCTCTTTGGGGAGCTGTTTTTT.